The subject of this entry is one T cell receptor beta chain. This specimen comes from a study of blood T cell repertoires in COVID-19. Original processing methods: Counts of nucleated cells, estimated from reference gene primer amplification, were obtained. Assay: immunoSEQ multiplex PCR; the TCRdb copy retains only in-frame clones and omits some. That table is the source of V, J and clone size, and D and trimming were worked out from the DNA. The sample has about 300,000 clones; 85% to 90% are singletons. Categorization into cohorts depended on clinical history that participants reported. Trimming shortened V by 6 bases and J by 6 bases, and 6 bases separated the two germline ends. This CDR3 region has 11 residues. The V gene's germline CDR1 is SGHDT and CDR2 YYEEEE.

The rearrangement links TRBV5-6 to TRBJ2-2; no clear D. The sequence was collected from a woman between 50 and 59 years old who had been exposed to COVID-19. The specimen was PBMCs or T cells enriched from blood (not recorded which). The CDR3 DNA is TGTGCCAGCAATAGTCCCGGGGAGCTGTTTTTT. Translated, it gives CASNSPGELFF.